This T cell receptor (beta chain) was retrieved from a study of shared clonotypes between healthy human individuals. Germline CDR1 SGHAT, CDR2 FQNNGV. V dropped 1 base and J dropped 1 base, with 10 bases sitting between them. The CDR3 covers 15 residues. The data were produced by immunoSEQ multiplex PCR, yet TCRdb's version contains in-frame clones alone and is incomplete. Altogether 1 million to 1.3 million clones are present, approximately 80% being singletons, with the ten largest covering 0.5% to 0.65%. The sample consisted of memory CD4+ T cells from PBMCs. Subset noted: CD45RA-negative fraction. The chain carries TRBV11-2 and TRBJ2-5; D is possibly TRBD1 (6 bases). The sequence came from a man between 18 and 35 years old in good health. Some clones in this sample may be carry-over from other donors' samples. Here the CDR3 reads CASSLAGHPQETQYF. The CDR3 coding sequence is TGTGCCAGCAGCTTAGCGGGACACCCCCAAGAGACCCAGTACTTC.